The rows below give T cell receptor beta chains drawn from one sample of a study of blood T cell repertoires in COVID-19. Assay: immunoSEQ multiplex PCR; the TCRdb copy retains only in-frame clones and omits some. The table includes roughly 440,000 clones, 88% detected once. Input material: peripheral blood. The receptors here all came from a woman aged 45 to 65 with COVID-19, enrolled during active disease. The CDR3 runs from the conserved cysteine through the conserved F or W. The D gene is left open where the match is weak. Size is stated for part of the rows, as once, few or many counts, or as a class when the clone is expanded.

d_gene	j_gene	v_gene	abundance	CDR3aa	CDR3nt
NA	TRBJ1-4	TRBV27	NA	CASSLLYSGEKLFF	TGTGCCAGCAGTTTATTGTACAGTGGGGAAAAACTGTTTTTT
TRBD1	TRBJ1-2	TRBV6-5	NA	CASSPTGSGYTF	TGTGCCAGCAGCCCGACAGGGTCTGGCTACACCTTC
TRBD1	TRBJ1-2	TRBV11-2	NA	CASTSRQGAGGYTF	TGTGCCAGCACCAGCAGACAGGGGGCGGGTGGCTACACCTTC
NA	TRBJ1-1	TRBV12-3/TRBV12-4	NA	CASSLHGEAFF	TGTGCCAGCAGTTTGCACGGTGAAGCTTTCTTT
NA	TRBJ1-4	TRBV19	NA	CASSIIGQLNEKLFF	TGTGCCAGTAGTATTATAGGACAGCTGAATGAAAAACTGTTTTTT
NA	TRBJ2-7	TRBV25-1	NA	CASSARLDLYEQYF	TGTGCCAGCAGTGCCCGGCTAGATCTCTACGAGCAGTACTTC
NA	TRBJ1-4	TRBV7-9	NA	CASGSRADTYLNEKLFF	TGTGCCAGCGGTTCCAGGGCAGATACCTACCTTAATGAAAAACTGTTTTTT
NA	TRBJ1-1	TRBV20-1	NA	CSLTRNTEAFF	TGCAGTCTTACACGGAACACTGAAGCTTTCTTT
TRBD2	TRBJ2-3	TRBV3-1/TRBV3-2	NA	CASSLLQAGGGTDTQYF	TGTGCCAGCAGCCTACTTCAGGCGGGGGGGGGCACAGATACGCAGTATTTT
NA	TRBJ1-5	TRBV28	few	CASRGPNQPQHF	TGTGCCAGCAGGGGGCCCAATCAGCCCCAGCATTTT
TRBD1	TRBJ1-5	TRBV2	NA	CASSRRGRPNQPQHF	TGTGCCAGCAGTCGAAGGGGGCGCCCTAATCAGCCCCAGCATTTT
NA	TRBJ1-6	TRBV3-1/TRBV3-2	NA	CASSQGSWGDNSPLHF	TGTGCCAGCAGCCAAGGATCATGGGGGGATAATTCACCCCTCCACTTT
TRBD1	TRBJ1-2	TRBV7-9	NA	CASSLAAGQGKGYTF	TGTGCCAGCAGCTTAGCGGCGGGACAGGGCAAAGGCTACACCTTC
NA	TRBJ1-1	TRBV15	NA	CATSPRRTTEAFF	TGTGCCACCAGCCCCCGGCGGACTACTGAAGCTTTCTTT
NA	TRBJ2-3	TRBV27	NA	CASRPTNGATDTQYF	TGTGCCAGCAGGCCAACTAACGGAGCCACAGATACGCAGTATTTT
NA	TRBJ1-1	TRBV5-6	NA	CASSLVGVTEAFF	TGTGCCAGCAGCTTGGTAGGGGTGACTGAAGCTTTCTTT
TRBD1	TRBJ1-2	TRBV4-2	NA	CASTPLDRGSYGYTF	TGTGCCAGCACGCCCCTGGACAGGGGCAGCTATGGCTACACCTTC
NA	TRBJ1-1	TRBV6-5	NA	CASSYSAGVNTEAFF	TGTGCCAGCAGTTACTCGGCTGGAGTGAACACTGAAGCTTTCTTT
NA	TRBJ2-7	TRBV4-2	NA	CASSRAGTNSYEQYF	TGTGCCAGCAGCCGGGCCGGGACAAACTCCTACGAGCAGTACTTC
NA	TRBJ1-1	TRBV7-9	many	CASSLANMNTEAFF	TGTGCCAGCAGCTTAGCTAATATGAACACTGAAGCTTTCTTT
TRBD2	TRBJ2-3	TRBV6-2/TRBV6-3	NA	CASSYLAGTSTDTQYF	TGTGCCAGCAGTTACCTAGCGGGGACTAGCACAGATACGCAGTATTTT
TRBD2	TRBJ2-3	TRBV30	NA	CAWSLLAGGPDTQYF	TGTGCCTGGAGTCTTCTAGCGGGGGGACCAGATACGCAGTATTTT
NA	TRBJ2-5	TRBV27	NA	CASISGETQYF	TGTGCCAGCATCTCAGGGGAGACCCAGTACTTC
NA	TRBJ2-3	TRBV6-5	few	CASSLGEGESQYF	TGTGCCAGCAGTTTGGGAGAGGGTGAATCGCAGTATTTT
NA	TRBJ1-5	TRBV30	NA	CAWSYRAQPQHF	TGTGCCTGGAGTTACAGGGCCCAGCCCCAGCATTTT
NA	TRBJ1-1	TRBV6-5	NA	CAASGWRSTEAFF	TGTGCCGCCTCCGGCTGGCGGTCCACTGAAGCTTTCTTT
TRBD1	TRBJ2-2	TRBV28	NA	CASSPITGDMRPGELFF	TGTGCCAGCAGCCCTATCACAGGGGATATGCGTCCCGGGGAGCTGTTTTTT
NA	TRBJ2-7	TRBV29-1	NA	CSATGITYEQYF	TGCAGCGCCACAGGGATCACCTACGAGCAGTACTTC
NA	TRBJ2-7	TRBV18	NA	CASSPGGNPYEQYF	TGTGCCAGCTCACCAGGGGGCAACCCTTACGAGCAGTACTTC
NA	TRBJ1-5	TRBV5-1	NA	CASSPSGNSNQPQHF	TGCGCCAGCAGCCCGTCGGGAAATAGCAATCAGCCCCAGCATTTT
NA	TRBJ2-5	TRBV27	NA	CASRQNQETQYF	TGTGCCAGCAGACAAAACCAAGAGACCCAGTACTTC
TRBD1	TRBJ2-7	TRBV9	NA	CASSFDRDSDYEQYF	TGTGCCAGCAGCTTTGACCGGGACAGCGACTACGAGCAGTACTTC
NA	TRBJ2-1	TRBV7-3	NA	CASSLLRGSYNEQFF	TGTGCCAGCAGCTTGTTACGGGGGTCCTACAATGAGCAGTTCTTC
TRBD1	TRBJ1-1	TRBV18	NA	CASSPQTGVPEAFF	TGTGCCAGCTCACCGCAAACAGGGGTGCCTGAAGCTTTCTTT
TRBD2	TRBJ2-1	TRBV5-5	NA	CASSSVTSGGNNEQFF	TGTGCCAGCAGCTCCGTTACCAGCGGGGGTAACAATGAGCAGTTCTTC
NA	TRBJ2-1	TRBV11-2	once	CASSLQGNPYNEQFF	TGTGCCAGCAGCCTCCAGGGCAATCCCTACAATGAGCAGTTCTTC
NA	TRBJ1-1	TRBV11-2	NA	CASSPQTQNTEAFF	TGTGCCAGCAGCCCTCAGACTCAGAACACTGAAGCTTTCTTT
NA	TRBJ2-3	TRBV7-2	NA	CASSLVRGTGTDTQYF	TGTGCCAGCAGCTTAGTACGGGGAACGGGCACAGATACGCAGTATTTT
TRBD1	TRBJ1-5	TRBV5-6	NA	CASSLGRGRGVEQPQHF	TGTGCCAGCAGCTTGGGCAGGGGGCGAGGGGTAGAGCAGCCCCAGCATTTT
TRBD1	TRBJ2-7	TRBV19	NA	CASRSTGGTYEQYF	TGTGCCAGTAGATCGACAGGGGGCACCTACGAGCAGTACTTC